These 8 T cell receptor beta chains originate from one sample sequenced in a study of T cells in Graves' hyperthyroidism and ophthalmopathy. Amplified regions were TCR beta CDR3 sequences from RNA transcripts. With the HTBI primer set, the TCR CDR3 went through a first round of RT-PCR. One entry per CDR3 protein, called by TCRdb with MiXCR from the multiplex PCR reads. This sample has roughly 700,000 distinct CDR3 sequences, with roughly 32% found just once. Sequencing was done on a sample of blood. These receptor sequences come from a woman between 40 and 55 years old with Graves' hyperthyroidism.

This clonotype was counted a few times. The chain uses TRBV5-6 and TRBJ2-2; possibly TRBD1 for D (5 bases). The CDR3 has 16 amino acids. Germline CDR1 reads SGHDT; CDR2 reads YYEEEE. Trimming stripped 3 bases from V and 5 bases from J, with 17 bases between. This chain's CDR3 is CASSSRGQGRTGELFF. In DNA, the CDR3 is TGTGCCAGCAGCTCCCGTGGGCAGGGTCGGACCGGGGAGCTGTTTTTT.

This clonotype appeared once. Compared with germline, one end of the junction differs, possibly owing to a read error. This rearrangement joins TRBV10-2 to TRBJ1-1; possibly TRBD1 for D (5 bases). Looked up from germline, CDR1 is WSHSY and CDR2 is SAAADI. The CDR3 extends over 17 amino acids. The CDR3 sequence is CASSPPISGGGSTEAFF. For the CDR3, the DNA is TGTGCCAGCTCACCACCCATATCGGGGGGGGGTAGCACTGAAGCTTTCTTT.

This clonotype was recorded at least ten times. This sequence joins TRBV5-6 and TRBJ1-5; the D gene is possibly TRBD1 (5 bases). V was pared by 4 bases and J by 6 bases, with 11 bases between. This CDR3 spans 13 amino acids. Germline values: CDR1 SGHDT, CDR2 YYEEEE. The CDR3 loop is CASSPWGGQPQHF. DNA of the CDR3: TGTGCCAGCAGCCCTTGGGGGGGTCAGCCCCAGCATTTT.

This chain connects TRBV2 to TRBJ2-7; possibly TRBD1 for D (6 bases). This CDR3 is 16 amino acids long. The V end was cut by 4 bases, the J end by 5 bases, with 21 bases between. The V gene's germline CDR1 is SNHLY and CDR2 FYNNEI. Here the CDR3 reads CASSVAWSTGGNEQYF. For the CDR3, the DNA is TGTGCCAGCAGTGTAGCCTGGTCGACAGGTGGCAACGAGCAGTACTTC.

V is TRBV28 and J is TRBJ1-3; D is unclear. The CDR3 has 15 residues. V was cut by 5 bases and J by 0 bases, with 11 bases left in between. Germline values: CDR1 MDHEN, CDR2 SYDVKM. CDR3 sequence (DNA): TGTGCCAGCAGTCTCGCTTTTACCTCTGGAAACACCATATATTTT. Translation gives CASSLAFTSGNTIYF.

This clonotype has a single count. The conserved closing phenylalanine or tryptophan is absent in this CDR3, likely reflecting a read error. The limits of the CDR3 on the DNA are not certain, so only TCRdb's listed CDR3 is given. The V and J genes are TRBV6-5 and TRBJ2-5; the tabulated D call, TRBD2, remains unverified against the DNA. Germline CDR1 and CDR2: MNHEY and SVGAGI. A total of 9 residues make up the CDR3, ends included. The CDR3 sequence: CASSEAPNY.

The gene calls are TRBV29-1 and TRBJ2-1; a weak D match, TRBD1 (6 bases). The germline CDR1 and CDR2 sequences are SQVTM and ANQGSEA. V was clipped by 0 bases and J by 1 base, with 16 bases between them. The CDR3 is 17 amino acids. This CDR3 is CSVEDPIERGSYNEQFF. The DNA of the CDR3 is TGCAGCGTTGAAGATCCAATCGAAAGGGGGTCCTACAATGAGCAGTTCTTC.

The chain carries TRBV15 and TRBJ1-2; 7 bases match TRBD1. CDR3 size: 17 residues. CDR1 LNHNV and CDR2 YYDKDF come from the germline V gene (reference sequence). J gave up 7 bases and V 2 bases, and 16 bases lay outside the gene matches. The CDR3 loop reads CATSRPLGGGALLGYTF. Here the CDR3 DNA reads TGTGCCACCAGCAGACCCCTGGGAGGGGGCGCCCTCCTTGGCTACACCTTC.